The clone carrying this T cell receptor beta chain was detected only a few times. Its antigen remains unidentified. This entry comes from a study of breast tumors, draining lymph nodes, adjacent tissues. Samples came from axillary lymph nodes draining the breast cancer. Study-level results: Data only fit, rather than demonstrated, lymph node origin of most tumor T cells.

MiXCR, run by TCRdb on the multiplex PCR reads, gives a single entry per CDR3 protein. The sample holds roughly 100,000 distinct CDR3 sequences, 30% seen once. Per germline, CDR1 LNHDA and CDR2 SQIVND (reference sequence). This CDR3 is built from 14 residues. V lost 7 bases and J 4 bases, leaving 16 bases between the germline ends. This TCR was sampled from a female donor with breast cancer. Some clones in this sample may be carry-over from other donors' samples. Sequencing was performed on axillary lymph node tissue. This rearrangement joins TRBV19 to TRBJ1-1, with D perhaps TRBD1 (6 bases). The DNA for the CDR3 is TGTGCCAGTAATCCAGGGGCTCGAATCACTGAAGCTTTCTTT. Translation gives CASNPGARITEAFF.